Each of the 3 T cell receptor beta chains below was sequenced from the same sample in a study of early T cells in non-severe SARS-CoV-2 infection. Each CDR3 protein is one row after TCRdb ran MiXCR on the 5' RACE reads. The sample contains fewer than 120,000 distinct CDR3 sequences, around 12% of which appear only once. Sequenced here: whole blood, sampled at baseline. The receptors stem from an adult who was a healthcare worker with PCR-confirmed SARS-CoV-2 infection or an uninfected control (not recorded which).

CDR3 coding DNA: TGTGCCAGCAGTTTCCAGATCTCCTACGAGCAGTACTTC. This gives the protein CASSFQISYEQYF. The V and J genes are TRBV7-2 and TRBJ2-7, with D hard to call. V lost 6 bases, J lost 0 bases, and 9 bases lay in between. The germline V gene has CDR1 SGHTA and CDR2 FQGNSA. This CDR3 spans 13 amino acids.

The CDR3 nucleotides read TGTGCCAGCCGGGGACAGGGGGACAATCAGCCCCAGCATTTT. Its translation is CASRGQGDNQPQHF. J is TRBJ1-5 and V is TRBV12-3 or TRBV12-4; 11 bases align to TRBD1. The CDR3 is made up of 14 amino acids. V trimming: 8 bases; J trimming: 3 bases; junction bases outside the gene matches: 3.

The chain joins TRBV6-2 or TRBV6-3 to TRBJ2-5, with TRBD2 matching over 10 bases. The V gene's germline CDR1 is MNHEY and CDR2 SVGEGT. The V and J ends lost 6 bases and 5 bases, in that order; junction bases with no gene match: 6. The CDR3 runs to 14 residues. The CDR3 nucleotides are TGTGCCAGCAGAGCTACTAGCGGGATTGAGACCCAGTACTTC. This sequence encodes CASRATSGIETQYF.